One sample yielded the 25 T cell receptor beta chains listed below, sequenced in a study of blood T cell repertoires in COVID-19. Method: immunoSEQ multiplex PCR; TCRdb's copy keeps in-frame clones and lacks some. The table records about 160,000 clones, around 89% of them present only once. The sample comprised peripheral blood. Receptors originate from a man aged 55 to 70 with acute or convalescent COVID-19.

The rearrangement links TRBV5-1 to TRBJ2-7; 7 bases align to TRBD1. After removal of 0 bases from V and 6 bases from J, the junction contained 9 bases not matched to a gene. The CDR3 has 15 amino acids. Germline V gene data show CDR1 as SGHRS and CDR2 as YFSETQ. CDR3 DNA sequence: TGCGCCAGCAGCTTGGACGGGCGACAGGGATTCGAGCAGTACTTC. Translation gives CASSLDGRQGFEQYF.

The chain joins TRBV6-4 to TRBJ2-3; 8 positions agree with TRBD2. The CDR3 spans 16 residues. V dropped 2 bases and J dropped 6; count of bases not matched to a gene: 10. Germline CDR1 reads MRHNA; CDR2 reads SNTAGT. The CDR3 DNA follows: TGTGCCAGCAGTGACGGACTAGCAGCTCGGTTTGATACGCAGTATTTT. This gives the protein CASSDGLAARFDTQYF.

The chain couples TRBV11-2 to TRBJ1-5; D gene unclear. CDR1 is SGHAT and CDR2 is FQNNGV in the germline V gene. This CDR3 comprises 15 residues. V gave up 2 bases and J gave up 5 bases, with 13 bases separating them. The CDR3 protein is CASSLSWLLDQPQHF. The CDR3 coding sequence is TGTGCCAGCAGCTTAAGTTGGCTTTTGGATCAGCCCCAGCATTTT.

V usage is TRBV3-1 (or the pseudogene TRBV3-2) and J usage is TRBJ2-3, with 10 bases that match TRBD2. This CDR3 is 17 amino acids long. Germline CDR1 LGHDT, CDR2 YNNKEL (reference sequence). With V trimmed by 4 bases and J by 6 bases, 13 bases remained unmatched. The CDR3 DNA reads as TGTGCCAGCAGCCTACCTAAGAGCGGGGGGGCTCGCGATACGCAGTATTTT. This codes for CASSLPKSGGARDTQYF.

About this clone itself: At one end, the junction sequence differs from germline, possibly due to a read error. The chain's CDR3 is CTSSLAGQGRHEQYF. CDR3 coding DNA: TGTACCAGCAGCTTAGCTGGACAGGGTCGGCACGAGCAGTACTTC. This rearrangement joins TRBV11-2 to TRBJ2-7; 8 nucleotides line up with TRBD1. The CDR3 runs to 15 residues. Germline V lookup: CDR1 SGHAT, CDR2 FQNNGV.

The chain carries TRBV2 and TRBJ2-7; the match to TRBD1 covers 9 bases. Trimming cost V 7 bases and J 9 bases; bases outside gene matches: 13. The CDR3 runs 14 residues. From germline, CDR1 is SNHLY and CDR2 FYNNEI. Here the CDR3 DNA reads TGTGCCAGCAATGTCGGGGGACAGGGTAATCTGCAGTACTTC. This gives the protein CASNVGGQGNLQYF.

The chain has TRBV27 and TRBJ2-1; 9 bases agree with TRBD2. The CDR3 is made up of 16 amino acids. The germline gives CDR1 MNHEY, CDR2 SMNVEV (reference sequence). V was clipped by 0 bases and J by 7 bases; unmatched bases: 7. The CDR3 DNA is TGTGCCAGCAGTTTATCGGGCGGGGGGGCTCAAAATGAGCAGTTCTTC. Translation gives CASSLSGGGAQNEQFF.

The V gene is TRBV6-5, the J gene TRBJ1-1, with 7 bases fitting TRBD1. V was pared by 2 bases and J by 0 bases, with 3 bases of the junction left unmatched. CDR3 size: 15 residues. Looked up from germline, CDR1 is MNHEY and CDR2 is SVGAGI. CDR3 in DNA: TGTGCCAGCAGTTACCAGGGGGGATTGAACACTGAAGCTTTCTTT. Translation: CASSYQGGLNTEAFF.

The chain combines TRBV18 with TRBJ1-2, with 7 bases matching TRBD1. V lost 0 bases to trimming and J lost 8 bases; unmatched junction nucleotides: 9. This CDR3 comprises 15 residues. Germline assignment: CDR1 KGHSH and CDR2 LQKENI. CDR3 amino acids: CASSPPMTGRFGYTF. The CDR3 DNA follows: TGTGCCAGCTCACCACCGATGACAGGGCGGTTCGGCTACACCTTC.

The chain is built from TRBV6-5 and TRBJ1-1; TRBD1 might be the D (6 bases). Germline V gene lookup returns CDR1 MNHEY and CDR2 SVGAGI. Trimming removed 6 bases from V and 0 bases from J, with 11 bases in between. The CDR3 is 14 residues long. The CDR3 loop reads CASRRTAMNTEAFF. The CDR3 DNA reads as TGTGCCAGCAGACGGACAGCAATGAACACTGAAGCTTTCTTT.

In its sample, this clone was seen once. The DNA for the CDR3 is TGTGCCAGCAGCCCGGGACAGGGGAACACTGAAGCTTTCTTT. Amino acid sequence: CASSPGQGNTEAFF. The chain links TRBV7-9 to TRBJ1-1, with TRBD1 matching 9 bases. The V and J ends lost 5 bases and 1 base, in that order; junction bases with no gene match: 2. Germline-derived CDR1 and CDR2 are SEHNR and FQNEAQ (reference sequence). The CDR3 runs 14 residues.

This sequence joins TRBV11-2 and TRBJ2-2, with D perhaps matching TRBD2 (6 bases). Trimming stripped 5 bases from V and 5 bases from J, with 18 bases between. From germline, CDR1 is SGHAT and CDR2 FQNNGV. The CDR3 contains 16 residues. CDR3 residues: CASSRRGWGSTGELFF. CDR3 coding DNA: TGTGCCAGCAGCCGTCGGGGGTGGGGGTCAACCGGGGAGCTGTTTTTT.

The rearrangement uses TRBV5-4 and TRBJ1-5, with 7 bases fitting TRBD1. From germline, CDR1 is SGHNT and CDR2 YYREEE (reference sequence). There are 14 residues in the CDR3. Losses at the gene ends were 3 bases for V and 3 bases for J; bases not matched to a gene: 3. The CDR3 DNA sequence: TGTGCCAGCAGCTCCGGGACAGACAATCAGCCCCAGCATTTT. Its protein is CASSSGTDNQPQHF.

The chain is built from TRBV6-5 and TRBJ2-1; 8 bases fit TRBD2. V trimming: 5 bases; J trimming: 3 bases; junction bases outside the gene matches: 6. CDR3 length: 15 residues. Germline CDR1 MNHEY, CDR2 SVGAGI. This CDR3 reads CASSHSGGDYNEQFF. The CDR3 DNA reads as TGTGCCAGCAGTCACAGCGGGGGCGACTACAATGAGCAGTTCTTC.

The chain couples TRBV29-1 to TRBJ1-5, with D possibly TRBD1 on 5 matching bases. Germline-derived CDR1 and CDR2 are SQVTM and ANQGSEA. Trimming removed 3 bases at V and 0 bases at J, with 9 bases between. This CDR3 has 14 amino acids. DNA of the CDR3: TGCAGCGTTGACAGGGCAAATAGCAATCAGCCCCAGCATTTT. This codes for CSVDRANSNQPQHF.

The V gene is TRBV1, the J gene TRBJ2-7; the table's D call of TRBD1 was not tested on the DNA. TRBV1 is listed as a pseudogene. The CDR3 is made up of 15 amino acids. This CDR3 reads CTSSLGTGYFYEQYF. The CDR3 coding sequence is TGCACCAGCAGCCTTGGGACAGGGTATTTCTACGAGCAGTACTTC.

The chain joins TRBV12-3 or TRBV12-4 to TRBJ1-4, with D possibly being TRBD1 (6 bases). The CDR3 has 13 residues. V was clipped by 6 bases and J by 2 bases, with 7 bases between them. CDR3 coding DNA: TGTGCCAGCAGAAGGGGGACTAATGAAAAACTGTTTTTT. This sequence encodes CASRRGTNEKLFF.

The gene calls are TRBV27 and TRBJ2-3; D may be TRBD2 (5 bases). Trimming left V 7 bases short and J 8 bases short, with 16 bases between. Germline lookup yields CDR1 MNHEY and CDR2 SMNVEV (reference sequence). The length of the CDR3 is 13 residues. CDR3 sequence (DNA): TGTGCCAGCACGACGATTCTTGGACTTACGCAGTATTTT. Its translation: CASTTILGLTQYF.

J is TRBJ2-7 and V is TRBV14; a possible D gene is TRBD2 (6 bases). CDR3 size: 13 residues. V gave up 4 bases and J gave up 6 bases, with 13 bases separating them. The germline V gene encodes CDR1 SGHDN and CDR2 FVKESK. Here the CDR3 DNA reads TGTGCCAGCAGCCGGGGGGTTCTACGCGAGCAGTACTTC. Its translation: CASSRGVLREQYF.

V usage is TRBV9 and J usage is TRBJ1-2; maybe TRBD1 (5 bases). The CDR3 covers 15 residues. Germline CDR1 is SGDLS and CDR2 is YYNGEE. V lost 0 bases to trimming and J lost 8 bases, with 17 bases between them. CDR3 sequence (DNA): TGTGCCAGCAGCGTAGAGGGGAAGCCCTATATAGGCTACACCTTC. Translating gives CASSVEGKPYIGYTF.

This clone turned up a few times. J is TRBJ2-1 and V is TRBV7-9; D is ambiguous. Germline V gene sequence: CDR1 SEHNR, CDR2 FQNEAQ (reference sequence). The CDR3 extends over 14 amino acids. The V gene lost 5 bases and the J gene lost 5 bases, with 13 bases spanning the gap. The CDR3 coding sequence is TGTGCCAGCAGCCTCTTCGGAACAGACAATGAGCAGTTCTTC. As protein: CASSLFGTDNEQFF.

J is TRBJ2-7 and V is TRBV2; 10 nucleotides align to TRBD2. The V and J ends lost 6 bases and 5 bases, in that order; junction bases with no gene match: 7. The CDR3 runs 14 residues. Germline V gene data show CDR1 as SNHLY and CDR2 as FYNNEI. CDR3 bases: TGTGCCAGCAGGGGGGGGACTAGCGAACACGAGCAGTACTTC. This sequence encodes CASRGGTSEHEQYF.

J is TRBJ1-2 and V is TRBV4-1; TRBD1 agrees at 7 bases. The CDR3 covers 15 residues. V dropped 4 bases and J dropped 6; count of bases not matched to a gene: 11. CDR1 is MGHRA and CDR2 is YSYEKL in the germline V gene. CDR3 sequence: CASSLKTGTSHGYTF. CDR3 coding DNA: TGCGCCAGCAGCCTCAAGACAGGGACGTCGCATGGCTACACCTTC.

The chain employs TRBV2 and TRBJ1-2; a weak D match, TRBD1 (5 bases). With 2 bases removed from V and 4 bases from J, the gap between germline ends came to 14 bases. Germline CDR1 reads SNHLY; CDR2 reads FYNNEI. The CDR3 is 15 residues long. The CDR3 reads CASSESWGVSYGYTF. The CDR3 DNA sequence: TGTGCCAGCAGTGAATCTTGGGGGGTCAGCTATGGCTACACCTTC.

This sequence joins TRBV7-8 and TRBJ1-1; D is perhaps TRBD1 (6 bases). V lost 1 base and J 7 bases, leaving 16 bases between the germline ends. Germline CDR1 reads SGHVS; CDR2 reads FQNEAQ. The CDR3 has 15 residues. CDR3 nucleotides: TGTGCCAGCAGCTTAGATCTCGGACAGAGCATTGAAGCTTTCTTT. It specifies CASSLDLGQSIEAFF.